This TCR beta chain was recovered during a study of cytomegalovirus exposure and HLA in healthy donors. This clone was counted a few times. Its matching antigen is unknown. Germline values: CDR1 MNHEY, CDR2 SMNVEV (reference sequence). The CDR3 has 16 amino acids. V dropped 6 bases and J dropped 0; count of bases not matched to a gene: 8. Study-level points and caveats: It is likely that the observed cluster of highly shared sequence variants was a sequencing artifact. The authors confirmed in vitro that three CMV-associated chains were specific for CMV antigens.

PCR amplification relied on 60 Vbeta primers (plus 13 Jbeta primers). TCRdb's table, derived via immunoSEQ multiplex PCR, lists solely in-frame clones and lacks some. Among about 62,000 clones, over 60% were seen once, and the ten largest hold less than 7%. The receptor's source is a woman younger than 45 in good health and CMV-seronegative. The sequencing sample was made of PBMCs. The chain recombines TRBV27 with TRBJ2-3; 8 bases are a match to TRBD1. The CDR3, as DNA: TGTGCCAGCAGCCCTACAGGACAGGGTAGCACAGATACGCAGTATTTT. Protein sequence: CASSPTGQGSTDTQYF.